This record covers a single T cell receptor (beta chain). The CDR3 totals 14 residues. CDR1 is SGHAT, CDR2 FQNNGV, per germline. V lost 4 bases, J lost 7 bases, and 11 bases lay in between. These data originate in a study of blood T cell repertoires in COVID-19. About the research overall: Material from acute and convalescent COVID-19 was sourced from the United States, Italy and Spain. The cDNA or gDNA used as material had been derived from T cells, B-cell-depleted T cells, or PBMCs.

Data came from immunoSEQ multiplex PCR; TCRdb stores just in-frame clones and leaves some out. The data show over 40,000 clones, 80% to 85% seen once. The sample comprised peripheral blood. The clonotype comes from a man aged 55 to 69 with active COVID-19. The chain combines TRBV11-2 with TRBJ1-6; the D gene is possibly TRBD1 (5 bases). The CDR3 is CASSSQVYNSPLHF. Here the CDR3 DNA reads TGTGCCAGCAGCTCACAGGTTTACAATTCACCCCTCCACTTT.